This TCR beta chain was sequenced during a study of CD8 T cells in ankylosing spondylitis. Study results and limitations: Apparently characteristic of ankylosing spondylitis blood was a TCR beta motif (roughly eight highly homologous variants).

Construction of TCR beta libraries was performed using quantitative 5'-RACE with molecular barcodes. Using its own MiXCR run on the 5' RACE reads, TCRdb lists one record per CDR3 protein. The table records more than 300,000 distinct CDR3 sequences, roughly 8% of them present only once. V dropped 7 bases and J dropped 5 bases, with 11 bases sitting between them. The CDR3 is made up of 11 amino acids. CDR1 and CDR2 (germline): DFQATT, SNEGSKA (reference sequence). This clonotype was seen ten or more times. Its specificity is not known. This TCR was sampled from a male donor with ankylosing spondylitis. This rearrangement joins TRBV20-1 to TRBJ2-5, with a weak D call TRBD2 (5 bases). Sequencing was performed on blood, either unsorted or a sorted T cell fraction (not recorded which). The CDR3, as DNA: TGCAGTGTACCTCGGAGGGAGACCCAGTACTTC. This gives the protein CSVPRRETQYF.